Sequencing of this TCR beta chain was carried out in a study of tumor-infiltrating lymphocytes in primary liver carcinoma. This CDR3 spans 12 amino acids. Germline V gene lookup returns CDR1 MNHNS and CDR2 SASEGT. The V end lost 4 bases, the J end lost 5 bases, and 6 bases lay between the germline ends. Unsorted whole blood supplied the blood RNA, and germline DNA was isolated too. None of the patients had received treatment, and all had chronic HBV infection. Production of TCR beta cDNA used around 500 ng total RNA together with a constant-region primer. Library construction for TCR beta comprised three nested multiplex PCR rounds performed with slightly modified ARM-PCR. Use of TRBV1-TRBV30 forward primers with a C-beta reverse primer characterized the first two PCR rounds, which lasted about 10 cycles each. TCRdb called the multiplex PCR reads again in MiXCR, with one record for every CDR3 protein. The sample carries more than 150,000 distinct CDR3 sequences, over 45% recorded once.

Study observations and caveats: Tumor tissue displayed a significantly greater top-250-clone fraction than blood (p = 0.039).

Of note for this clonotype: The antigen is not known. Given the absence of the conserved phenylalanine or tryptophan at the CDR3 end, a read error is likely.

This chain links TRBV6-1 with TRBJ2-1; unclear D gene. The sequence derives from a middle-aged man with primary liver carcinoma and hepatitis B virus infection. The sequencing input was peripheral blood. CDR3 sequence reads: CASSVVNNEQFL. In DNA, the CDR3 is TGTGCCAGCAGTGTAGTGAACAATGAGCAGTTCCTC.